The rows below give T cell receptor beta chains drawn from one sample of a study of T cells after posttransplantation cyclophosphamide. Here immunoSEQ multiplex PCR was the method, and the copy in TCRdb shows in-frame clones only, minus some. The repertoire consists of about 30,000 clones, none detected only once. The sample taken for sequencing was PBMCs. The receptors were sampled from a woman aged 55 to 70 in good health, CMV-negative, and a related stem cell transplant donor. The CDR3 runs from the conserved cysteine through the conserved F or W. A D gene is named only where the DNA matches it firmly. Clone size is not always given. Where it is, it says once, few, many or a class for expanded clones.

clone size | CDR3 length | J gene | V gene | D gene | CDR3 DNA | CDR3 protein
many | 12 | TRBJ2-7 | TRBV6-6 | NA | TGTGCCAGCAGCCGAGGACAGTACGAGCAGTACTTC | CASSRGQYEQYF
many | 15 | TRBJ2-7 | TRBV28 | TRBD2 | TGTGCCAGCAGACCAAGCGGGAGGCCCCCCTACGAGCAGTACTTC | CASRPSGRPPYEQYF
many | 15 | TRBJ1-2 | TRBV5-4 | NA | TGTGCCAGCAGCTTGGTTAAGGGTGGGAACTATGGCTACACCTTC | CASSLVKGGNYGYTF
many | 15 | TRBJ2-7 | TRBV6-2/TRBV6-3 | NA | TGTGCCAGCAGTTACTCCGACAACCCCCCCTACGAGCAGTACTTC | CASSYSDNPPYEQYF
NA | 15 | TRBJ2-3 | TRBV5-1 | TRBD1 | TGCGCCAGCAGCTTGGCGGGACAGCCCACAGATACGCAGTATTTT | CASSLAGQPTDTQYF
many | 13 | TRBJ1-3 | TRBV29-1 | NA | TGCAGCGTTGAAAGAGGGTCTGGAAACACCATATATTTT | CSVERGSGNTIYF
few | 16 | TRBJ2-5 | TRBV6-2/TRBV6-3 | TRBD2 | TGTGCCAGCAGTCTGGGGCCAGCGGGGGGACAAGAGACCCAGTACTTC | CASSLGPAGGQETQYF
NA | 14 | TRBJ2-3 | TRBV6-5 | NA | TGTGCCAGCAGTTACGGGGGGTCTCGGGATACGCAGTATTTT | CASSYGGSRDTQYF
many | 13 | TRBJ1-1 | TRBV2 | TRBD1 | TGTGCCAGCACTCGTACAGGGGAGACTGAAGCTTTCTTT | CASTRTGETEAFF
NA | 17 | TRBJ2-3 | TRBV4-3 | TRBD2 | TGCGCCAGCAGCCCAGGTATTAGCGGGACTAGCACAGATACGCAGTATTTT | CASSPGISGTSTDTQYF
NA | 13 | TRBJ2-3 | TRBV6-2/TRBV6-3 | NA | TGTGCCAGCAGCCGGGACTTTACAGATACGCAGTATTTT | CASSRDFTDTQYF
many | 13 | TRBJ1-2 | TRBV12-3/TRBV12-4 | NA | TGTGCCAGCAGTCCGGGTCCTAGGGGCGGCTACACCTTC | CASSPGPRGGYTF
NA | 17 | TRBJ2-2 | TRBV9 | TRBD2 | TGTGCCAGCAGCGTAGTGGCTAGCGGGGCGAACACCGGGGAGCTGTTTTTT | CASSVVASGANTGELFF
many | 14 | TRBJ2-3 | TRBV28 | NA | TGTGCCAGCTGTGGGGTGATGTCGGACTTTACGCAGTATTTT | CASCGVMSDFTQYF
many | 15 | TRBJ1-2 | TRBV4-3 | TRBD1 | TGCGCCAGCAGCCAAGATCAGGGGGTATGGTATGGCTACACCTTC | CASSQDQGVWYGYTF
many | 14 | TRBJ1-5 | TRBV7-8 | NA | TGTGCCAGCAGCCTAAACAGGGTCAATCAGCCCCAGCATTTT | CASSLNRVNQPQHF
many | 15 | TRBJ1-4 | TRBV28 | TRBD1 | TGTGCCAGCAGTCCGGCAGGGGGCGCTAATGAAAAACTGTTTTTT | CASSPAGGANEKLFF
many | 18 | TRBJ2-1 | TRBV5-1 | TRBD2 | TGCGCCAGCAGCTCTGGGGAGGGATGGCGGGGGGGGTACAATGAGCAGTTCTTC | CASSSGEGWRGGYNEQFF
many | 14 | TRBJ1-1 | TRBV4-3 | TRBD1 | TGCGCCAGCAGAGTGGGACAGGAGGGGACTGAAGCTTTCTTT | CASRVGQEGTEAFF
NA | 15 | TRBJ2-5 | TRBV19 | NA | TGTGCCAGTAGTATAGTTGGGGGCCGGTGGGAGACCCAGTACTTC | CASSIVGGRWETQYF
few | 16 | TRBJ2-5 | TRBV7-2 | TRBD2 | TGTGCCAGCAGCTTAGAGGGCGGGGGGGCCGGAGAGACCCAGTACTTC | CASSLEGGGAGETQYF
NA | 14 | TRBJ2-5 | TRBV6-5 | NA | TGTGCCAGCACCAAGGGACATTTACAAGAGACCCAGTACTTC | CASTKGHLQETQYF
many | 17 | TRBJ1-2 | TRBV2 | TRBD1 | TGTGCCAGCAGTGAGGCAGGGGGTTCGACAGGGGGCTATGGCTACACCTTC | CASSEAGGSTGGYGYTF
many | 14 | TRBJ1-4 | TRBV28 | TRBD1 | TGTGCCAGCAGGACAGGGAGGGATAATGAAAAACTGTTTTTT | CASRTGRDNEKLFF
NA | 16 | TRBJ2-5 | TRBV9 | TRBD2 | TGTGCCAGCAGCTCGACCTTAGCGGGGCTCCAAGAGACCCAGTACTTC | CASSSTLAGLQETQYF
many | 18 | TRBJ2-1 | TRBV7-2 | TRBD2 | TGTGCCAGCAGCTTCCTAAGGGGACTAGCGGGGGGGAACAATGAGCAGTTCTTC | CASSFLRGLAGGNNEQFF
few | 17 | TRBJ2-3 | TRBV4-3 | TRBD2 | TGCGCCAGCAGCCAAGAGGCTCTAGCGGGCGGCAGTGCTACGCAGTATTTT | CASSQEALAGGSATQYF
few | 15 | TRBJ1-2 | TRBV30 | TRBD1 | TGTGCCTGGAGTGTAAGGTCGGCAGGGGGTGATGGCTACACCTTC | CAWSVRSAGGDGYTF
NA | 15 | TRBJ2-2 | TRBV12-3/TRBV12-4 | TRBD2 | TGTGCCAGCAGACGACTAGCGGGAGCGTCCGGGGAGCTGTTTTTT | CASRRLAGASGELFF
many | 15 | TRBJ2-1 | TRBV9 | TRBD1 | TGTGCCAGCAGCGTAGAGGGACAGGCATACAATGAGCAGTTCTTC | CASSVEGQAYNEQFF
many | 17 | TRBJ2-1 | TRBV15 | TRBD1 | TGTGCCACCAGCGGGACAGGGACCCCTAACCCCTACAATGAGCAGTTCTTC | CATSGTGTPNPYNEQFF
many | 16 | TRBJ1-1 | TRBV6-5 | TRBD1 | TGTGCCAGCAGTTACTCGACAGGGGCCCGGGGCACTGAAGCTTTCTTT | CASSYSTGARGTEAFF
many | 13 | TRBJ2-5 | TRBV6-2/TRBV6-3 | NA | TGTGCCAGCAGTTACATTTCTCAAGAGACCCAGTACTTC | CASSYISQETQYF
many | 13 | TRBJ2-7 | TRBV13 | TRBD1 | TGTGCCAGCAGCCTCGACAGGGACTACGAGCAGTACTTC | CASSLDRDYEQYF
many | 14 | TRBJ2-7 | TRBV6-5 | TRBD1 | TGTGCCAGCACCAGGGACAGGGGGACCTACGAGCAGTACTTC | CASTRDRGTYEQYF
many | 13 | TRBJ2-2 | TRBV7-2 | TRBD1 | TGTGCCAGCAGGACAGGGGGCACCGGGGAGCTGTTTTTT | CASRTGGTGELFF
many | 16 | TRBJ2-7 | TRBV4-3 | NA | TGCGCCAGCAGCCAAGATCTCGGGGTGGCTCTCTACGAGCAGTACTTC | CASSQDLGVALYEQYF
many | 13 | TRBJ1-4 | TRBV7-3 | NA | TGTGCCAGCAGCCGATCAAGGGGCGAAAAACTGTTTTTT | CASSRSRGEKLFF
NA | 14 | TRBJ2-5 | TRBV6-5 | NA | TGTGCCAGCAGCAGCCGGGACATCCAAGAGACCCAGTACTTC | CASSSRDIQETQYF
NA | 15 | TRBJ2-1 | TRBV30 | TRBD2 | TGTGCCTGGAGTCCTGGACTAGCGGGAGAATATGAGCAGTTCTTC | CAWSPGLAGEYEQFF
many | 13 | TRBJ2-7 | TRBV5-4 | TRBD1 | TGTGCCAGCAGCGCGGGACAGGGGCCTAAGCAGTACTTC | CASSAGQGPKQYF
NA | 14 | TRBJ2-3 | TRBV7-3 | NA | TGTGCCAGCAGCTTAATGGCCGCCACAGATACGCAGTATTTT | CASSLMAATDTQYF
NA | 14 | TRBJ2-2 | TRBV5-1 | TRBD1 | TGCGCCAGCAGCACAGGGGGAGTAACCGGGGAGCTGTTTTTT | CASSTGGVTGELFF
many | 15 | TRBJ2-7 | TRBV6-2/TRBV6-3 | NA | TGTGCCAGCAGTCACGATCGGACTGAGCCCTACGAGCAGTACTTC | CASSHDRTEPYEQYF
many | 13 | TRBJ2-7 | TRBV28 | TRBD1 | TGTGCCAGCAGCCGACAGGGTGTAAACGAGCAGTACTTC | CASSRQGVNEQYF
many | 14 | TRBJ2-7 | TRBV7-9 | TRBD1 | TGTGCCAGCAGCTTATGGGACAGGGCCTACCGGCAGTACTTC | CASSLWDRAYRQYF
many | 13 | TRBJ1-1 | TRBV24-1 | TRBD1 | TGTGCCACCAGGGGACAGGGGAGGGCTGAAGCTTTCTTT | CATRGQGRAEAFF
NA | 12 | TRBJ1-5 | TRBV28 | NA | TGTGCCAGCAGAACAGGGAATCAGCCCCAGCATTTT | CASRTGNQPQHF
many | 13 | TRBJ1-1 | TRBV12-3/TRBV12-4 | NA | TGTGCCAGCAGTTTGGACAGCAACACTGAAGCTTTCTTT | CASSLDSNTEAFF
few | 13 | TRBJ2-5 | TRBV6-2/TRBV6-3 | TRBD2 | TGTGCCAGCAAAACTAGCGGAAAAGAGACCCAGTACTTC | CASKTSGKETQYF
many | 14 | TRBJ1-5 | TRBV6-6 | TRBD1 | TGTGCCAGCAGACGGGACAGGGGCAATCAGCCCCAGCATTTT | CASRRDRGNQPQHF
few | 15 | TRBJ2-5 | TRBV12-3/TRBV12-4 | TRBD2 | TGTGCCAGCAGTGCCGGGACTAGCGGCCAAGAGACCCAGTACTTC | CASSAGTSGQETQYF
many | 16 | TRBJ2-1 | TRBV6-4 | TRBD2 | TGTGCCAGCAGTGACTATGCGGGAGCTACCTACAATGAGCAGTTCTTC | CASSDYAGATYNEQFF
few | 13 | TRBJ2-7 | TRBV24-1 | TRBD1 | TGTGCCACCAGTGGCGTCGCAGGGGGTGAGCAGTACTTC | CATSGVAGGEQYF
many | 16 | TRBJ2-7 | TRBV5-1 | TRBD2 | TGCGCCAGCAGCTTGGGAGGGACTAGCGGGAACTACGAGCAGTACTTC | CASSLGGTSGNYEQYF
NA | 15 | TRBJ2-7 | TRBV7-2 | TRBD1 | TGTGCCAGCAGCAAGACAGGGTATCCCTCCTACGAGCAGTACTTC | CASSKTGYPSYEQYF
many | 13 | TRBJ2-6 | TRBV19 | NA | TGTGCCAGTGGCCACTCTGGGGCCAACGTCCTGACTTTC | CASGHSGANVLTF
many | 15 | TRBJ2-1 | TRBV6-5 | TRBD2 | TGTGCCAGCAGCTTAACTAGCGGATCCTACAATGAGCAGTTCTTC | CASSLTSGSYNEQFF
few | 14 | TRBJ1-6 | TRBV9 | NA | TGTGCCAGCAGCGTTTACTACGATAATTCACCCCTCCACTTT | CASSVYYDNSPLHF
few | 18 | TRBJ1-1 | TRBV11-1 | NA | TGTGCCAGCAGAAAGAACCTTGGGACTCCCACAATGAACACTGAAGCTTTCTTT | CASRKNLGTPTMNTEAFF